This is a list of T cell receptor beta chains from one sample in a study of regulatory T cells in long-lasting Graves disease. TCRdb reanalysed the multiplex PCR reads using MiXCR and keeps one entry per CDR3 protein. The sample consists of some 440,000 distinct CDR3 sequences, roughly 20% of them appearing once. Sequenced material: peripheral blood mononuclear cells (PBMCs), taken when the disease was refractory, from a patient treated with antithyroid drugs. All receptors come from a female donor with Graves disease. Each CDR3 is given with its conserved first and last residue. Each record gives: D gene, clone size, V gene, J gene, CDR3 protein, CDR3 DNA. A D gene is named only where the DNA matches it firmly. Some rows mark clone size as missing; the rest say once, few, many or name a class of expanded clone.

-,many,TRBV3-1,TRBJ1-2,CASSQETGPPYGYTF,TGTGCCAGCAGCCAAGAAACGGGGCCCCCCTATGGCTACACCTTC
TRBD2,-,TRBV29-1,TRBJ2-2,CSVTSGSAGTGELFF,TGCAGCGTAACTAGCGGGAGTGCGGGCACCGGGGAGCTGTTTTTT
-,few,TRBV28,TRBJ1-1,CASSLAPDRGAFF,TGTGCCAGCAGTTTAGCCCCGGACCGAGGGGCTTTCTTT
TRBD2,-,TRBV7-9,TRBJ2-3,CASSSTSGGHTDTQYF,TGTGCCAGCAGCTCCACTAGCGGGGGTCACACAGATACGCAGTATTTT
-,few,TRBV10-3,TRBJ1-1,CAIREDTGMNTEAFF,TGTGCCATCAGGGAAGATACAGGGATGAACACTGAAGCTTTCTTT
-,many,TRBV12-3/TRBV12-4,TRBJ1-3,CASSLQASSVGSGNTIYF,TGTGCCAGCAGTCTCCAGGCTAGTTCTGTCGGGTCTGGAAACACCATATATTTT
-,few,TRBV6-1,TRBJ2-7,CASRTAEGAFYEQYF,TGTGCCAGCAGAACCGCGGAGGGGGCTTTCTACGAGCAGTACTTC
-,few,TRBV7-6,TRBJ2-5,CASSLTRGEGTQETQYF,TGTGCCAGCAGTCTCACCAGGGGGGAGGGAACTCAAGAGACCCAGTACTTC
TRBD2,few,TRBV7-3,TRBJ2-1,CASSLRSGLAGLTYNEQFF,TGTGCCAGCAGCTTAAGGTCTGGGCTAGCGGGACTAACCTACAATGAGCAGTTCTTC
-,few,TRBV6-1,TRBJ1-1,CASTGGDTEAFF,TGTGCCAGCACCGGGGGGGACACTGAAGCTTTCTTT
-,many,TRBV19,TRBJ1-5,CASSPLRNQPQHF,TGTGCCAGCTCGCCCCTGCGCAATCAGCCCCAGCATTTT
TRBD1,many,TRBV19,TRBJ2-7,CASSRGQGESYEQYF,TGTGCCAGTAGTAGAGGACAGGGCGAGTCCTACGAGCAGTACTTC
TRBD2,few,TRBV7-2,TRBJ2-7,CASSFVAGGFEQYF,TGTGCCAGCAGCTTCGTAGCGGGAGGGTTCGAGCAGTACTTC
TRBD1,-,TRBV7-8,TRBJ1-2,CASSLVTGGLGCGYTF,TGTGCCAGCAGCTTAGTGACAGGGGGTTTGGGCTGTGGCTACACCTTC
TRBD1,few,TRBV7-2,TRBJ1-4,CASSPVNGGTVRKLFF,TGTGCCAGCAGCCCCGTGAATGGGGGGACAGTCCGAAAACTGTTTTTT
TRBD2,many,TRBV12-3/TRBV12-4,TRBJ2-2,CASSPRGTREGGELFF,TGTGCCAGCAGCCCGCGAGGGACTAGGGAGGGCGGGGAGCTGTTTTTT
-,many,TRBV5-8,TRBJ2-7,CASSLAHHGVATYEQYF,TGTGCCAGCAGCTTGGCCCATCATGGGGTCGCCACCTACGAGCAGTACTTC
TRBD1,-,TRBV12-3/TRBV12-4,TRBJ2-7,CASRFGTGAYEQYF,TGTGCCAGCAGATTCGGGACAGGAGCCTACGAGCAGTACTTC
-,-,TRBV19,TRBJ2-7,CASGTTREQYF,TGTGCCAGTGGGACAACGCGGGAGCAGTACTTC
TRBD2,-,TRBV28,TRBJ2-7,CASSLYSGTEQYF,TGTGCCAGCAGTTTATATAGCGGGACCGAGCAGTACTTC
-,many,TRBV6-1,TRBJ1-5,CASFRTRTENSNQPQHF,TGTGCCAGCTTTCGAACTCGGACGGAAAATAGCAATCAGCCCCAGCATTTT
-,many,TRBV29-1,TRBJ1-1,CSVASTEAFF,TGCAGCGTTGCATCCACTGAAGCTTTCTTT
-,-,TRBV7-9,TRBJ1-5,CASSLAAGAGMGPQHF,TGTGCCAGCAGCTTAGCAGCAGGGGCCGGTATGGGGCCCCAGCATTTT
-,many,TRBV29-1,TRBJ2-7,CSVEGGDEQYF,TGCAGCGTTGAAGGAGGAGACGAGCAGTACTTC
TRBD1,few,TRBV19,TRBJ1-5,CASSTTGGRINQPQHF,TGTGCCAGTAGTACGACAGGGGGCCGGATCAATCAGCCCCAGCATTTT
-,few,TRBV7-2,TRBJ2-7,CASSDTGYEQYF,TGTGCCAGCAGCGACACGGGCTACGAGCAGTACTTC
-,many,TRBV12-3/TRBV12-4,TRBJ1-2,CASSRVNYGYTF,TGTGCCAGCAGCCGGGTCAACTATGGCTACACCTTC
-,many,TRBV20-1,TRBJ2-7,CSARPAGPYEQYF,TGCAGTGCTAGGCCCGCAGGGCCCTACGAGCAGTACTTC
-,-,TRBV3-1,TRBJ2-4,CASSQIQWGVAKNIQYF,TGTGCCAGCAGCCAGATTCAGTGGGGGGTCGCCAAAAACATTCAGTACTTC
-,-,TRBV29-1,TRBJ2-1,CSVGELRQFF,TGCAGCGTTGGGGAGCTCCGGCAGTTCTTC
-,many,TRBV28,TRBJ2-7,CASSLAASHYEQYF,TGTGCCAGCAGTTTAGCAGCAAGCCACTACGAGCAGTACTTC
TRBD1,many,TRBV28,TRBJ1-6,CASSPGTAAFNSPLHF,TGTGCCAGCAGTCCCGGGACAGCCGCCTTTAATTCACCCCTCCACTTT
-,many,TRBV7-3,TRBJ1-1,CASSLRGEGTEAFF,TGTGCCAGCAGCTTGAGAGGAGAGGGCACTGAAGCTTTCTTT
-,few,TRBV6-5,TRBJ2-7,CASSYMGYEQYF,TGTGCCAGCAGTTACATGGGATACGAGCAGTACTTC
TRBD2,-,TRBV6-2/TRBV6-3,TRBJ2-1,CAGGLAGPYNEQFF,TGTGCCGGGGGACTAGCGGGCCCCTACAATGAGCAGTTCTTC
TRBD2,few,TRBV27,TRBJ2-3,CASSDLAGVGTDTQYF,TGTGCCAGCAGTGACCTAGCGGGAGTCGGCACAGATACGCAGTATTTT
TRBD2,-,TRBV28,TRBJ2-2,CASSTPGLAGGPRTGELFF,TGTGCCAGCAGTACCCCGGGACTAGCGGGAGGGCCGAGAACCGGGGAGCTGTTTTTT
-,many,TRBV2,TRBJ1-3,CASSEAPGGAGNTIYF,TGTGCCAGCAGTGAAGCCCCCGGAGGGGCTGGAAACACCATATATTTT
TRBD1,-,TRBV6-2/TRBV6-3,TRBJ2-3,CASSERPWTGVTDTQYF,TGTGCCAGCAGTGAAAGACCTTGGACAGGGGTTACAGATACGCAGTATTTT
-,many,TRBV2,TRBJ1-4,CASRRRSQNEKLFF,TGTGCCAGCAGACGCCGAAGTCAGAATGAAAAACTGTTTTTT
TRBD2,few,TRBV7-9,TRBJ2-2,CASSLGSSGRLNTGELFF,TGTGCCAGCAGCTTAGGTTCCAGCGGGAGGCTTAACACCGGGGAGCTGTTTTTT
-,many,TRBV20-1,TRBJ2-7,CSARDDGEQYF,TGCAGTGCTAGAGATGATGGGGAGCAGTACTTC
TRBD1,-,TRBV27,TRBJ2-7,CASSPPGQMYVEQYF,TGTGCCAGCAGCCCTCCGGGACAGATGTACGTTGAGCAGTACTTC
TRBD1,-,TRBV28,TRBJ2-7,CASSQTGLYEQYF,TGTGCCAGCAGCCAGACAGGGTTGTACGAGCAGTACTTC
TRBD2,many,TRBV29-1,TRBJ2-7,CSVVGTSGRSSYEQYF,TGCAGCGTTGTGGGGACTAGCGGGAGGAGCTCCTACGAGCAGTACTTC
-,many,TRBV2,TRBJ2-5,CASRLQETQYF,TGTGCCAGCAGACTTCAAGAGACCCAGTACTTC